Below, 17 T cell receptor beta chains from the same sample are listed, as sequenced in a study of cytomegalovirus exposure and HLA in healthy donors. A multiplex PCR was run with 60 Vbeta primers and 13 Jbeta primers. Sequencing was performed with immunoSEQ multiplex PCR; in TCRdb, only in-frame clones are kept and a portion is missing. This sample has about 85,000 clones, with 80% found just once. Sequenced input: PBMCs. These receptors were taken from a woman aged 45-65 years in good health and CMV-seropositive.

The V gene is TRBV5-5, the J gene TRBJ2-7; D not certain. Germline CDR1 reads SGHKS; CDR2 reads YYEKEE (reference sequence). The CDR3 has 14 residues. The V end was cut by 0 bases, the J end by 1 base, with 8 bases between. CDR3 sequence reads: CASSLVYSSYEQYF. The CDR3 bases are TGTGCCAGCAGCTTGGTGTACAGTTCCTACGAGCAGTACTTC.

The V and J genes are TRBV30 and TRBJ1-3, with D possibly TRBD1 on 5 matching bases. Trimming cost V 4 bases and J 0 bases, with 10 bases left between them. This CDR3 comprises 14 residues. Germline V lookup: CDR1 GTSNPN, CDR2 SVGIG (reference sequence). CDR3 amino acids: CAWTEGRSGNTIYF. The CDR3 nucleotides read TGTGCCTGGACGGAGGGACGCTCTGGAAACACCATATATTTT.

The chain uses TRBV5-6 and TRBJ2-7; 12 bases align to TRBD2. CDR1 is SGHDT and CDR2 is YYEEEE in the germline V gene. The CDR3 is 15 amino acids. After removal of 2 bases from V and 3 bases from J, the junction contained 3 bases not matched to a gene. The CDR3 loop is CASSFMTSGSYEQYF. The CDR3 bases are TGTGCCAGCAGCTTCATGACTAGCGGGAGCTACGAGCAGTACTTC.

V and J are TRBV19 and TRBJ2-1, with D possibly matching TRBD1 (6 bases). Germline-derived CDR1 and CDR2 are LNHDA and SQIVND (reference sequence). The CDR3 covers 15 residues. The ends were cut back, 7 bases at V and 0 bases at J, with 13 bases in the middle. CDR3 loop: CASNADRSSYNEQFF. CDR3 DNA sequence: TGTGCCAGTAACGCCGACAGGAGCTCCTACAATGAGCAGTTCTTC.

The chain has TRBV7-9 and TRBJ2-7, with D tentatively TRBD1 (7 bases). Germline-derived CDR1 and CDR2 are SEHNR and FQNEAQ (reference sequence). This CDR3 is 15 amino acids long. The CDR3 DNA follows: TGTTCCAGCAGCTCACCGGAGGGGGCGACCTACGAGCAGTACGTC. Its translation is CSSSSPEGATYEQYV.

V and J are TRBV5-6 and TRBJ2-2, with a possible D match to TRBD2 (5 bases). This CDR3 comprises 14 residues. Deletions cut 4 bases from V and 7 bases from J, with 14 bases between. CDR1 and CDR2 (germline): SGHDT, YYEEEE. CDR3: CASSPLSAGGELFF. The DNA for the CDR3 is TGTGCCAGCAGCCCCCTGTCCGCGGGCGGGGAGCTGTTTTTT.

The genes are TRBV14 and TRBJ2-5, with 9 positions matching TRBD1. Germline CDR1 is SGHDN and CDR2 is FVKESK. This CDR3 comprises 16 residues. The ends lost 4 bases at V and 0 bases at J; junction bases unmatched: 6. This CDR3 is CASSRGQGTHQETQYF. In nucleotides, the CDR3 is TGTGCCAGCAGCCGCGGACAGGGGACCCACCAAGAGACCCAGTACTTC.

This chain joins TRBV19 and TRBJ2-7, with D tentatively TRBD1 (6 bases). Germline V gene lookup returns CDR1 LNHDA and CDR2 SQIVND (reference sequence). Trimming cost V 6 bases and J 6 bases, with 18 bases left between them. The CDR3 is 14 residues long. The CDR3: CASRDHIRGSEQYV. The CDR3 bases are TGTGCCAGTAGGGATCATATCAGGGGTAGCGAGCAGTACGTC.

Of note for this clone: At one end the junction does not follow the germline gene, possibly because of a read error. The CDR3, as DNA: TGTTCCAGCAGCCGGGGACAGGGAGACTACGAGCAGTACTTC. Translated, it gives CSSSRGQGDYEQYF. The V and J genes are TRBV7-9 and TRBJ2-7, with 9 bases identical to TRBD1. Germline V gene lookup returns CDR1 SEHNR and CDR2 FQNEAQ (reference sequence). The CDR3 has 14 residues.

In its sample, this clone was seen a few times. The V gene is TRBV11-2, the J gene TRBJ2-1; TRBD2 agrees at 15 bases. The V segment lost 1 base and the J segment 3 bases; nucleotides outside the gene matches: 7. Germline CDR1 reads SGHAT; CDR2 reads FQNNGV. The CDR3 length is 19 residues. For the CDR3, the DNA is TGTGCCAGCAGCTTAGCGGTTGGACTAGCGGGGGGGAACTACAATGAGCAGTTCTTC. Its protein is CASSLAVGLAGGNYNEQFF.

The V gene is TRBV19, the J gene TRBJ1-5; D may be TRBD1 (6 bases). This CDR3 contains 16 residues. CDR1 is LNHDA, CDR2 SQIVND, per germline (reference sequence). V lost 4 bases and J 1 base, leaving 14 bases between the germline ends. The CDR3 is CASSKQGWVSNQPQHF. The CDR3 DNA reads as TGTGCCAGTAGTAAACAGGGATGGGTCAGCAATCAGCCCCAGCATTTT.

The chain carries TRBV28 and TRBJ2-1; the D gene is possibly TRBD2 (6 bases). Deletions cut 9 bases from V and 8 bases from J, with 17 bases between. The CDR3 covers 13 residues. Germline assignment: CDR1 MDHEN and CDR2 SYDVKM. The CDR3 is CASMEGRLDEQFF. The CDR3 nucleotides read TGTGCCAGTATGGAGGGCCGGTTGGATGAGCAGTTCTTC.

V and J are TRBV9 and TRBJ2-2, with 8 bases that match TRBD2. The CDR3 totals 15 residues. Trimming removed 3 bases from V and 4 bases from J; junction bases left unmatched: 5. CDR1 is SGDLS and CDR2 is YYNGEE in the germline V gene. CDR3 nucleotide sequence: TGTGCCAGCAGCGATTTCGGGAGGGGCACCGGGGAGCTGTTTTTT. Protein product: CASSDFGRGTGELFF.

The genes are TRBV7-8 and TRBJ1-4; TRBD1 matches at 11 bases. Germline assignment: CDR1 SGHVS and CDR2 FQNEAQ. The CDR3 covers 18 residues. The V and J ends lost 5 bases and 6 bases, in that order; junction bases with no gene match: 14. The CDR3 region is CASSPRDRGRQVDEKLFF. The CDR3 DNA reads as TGTGCCAGCAGCCCCCGGGACAGGGGGAGGCAAGTGGATGAAAAACTGTTTTTT.

This clone occurred once. The rearrangement links TRBV7-9 to TRBJ1-2; maybe TRBD1 (5 bases). The CDR3 is 15 residues long. V lost 1 base and J lost 2, with 11 bases in between. Per the germline V gene, CDR1 is SEHNR and CDR2 is FQNEAQ (reference sequence). CDR3 residues: CASSLGSAGNYGYTF. The CDR3, as DNA: TGTGCCAGCAGCTTAGGTTCGGCAGGGAACTATGGCTACACCTTC.

The rearrangement joins TRBV30 to TRBJ2-7, with 10 bases fitting TRBD1. Unmatched junction bases numbered 4, after V lost 2 bases and J lost 6 bases. The CDR3 runs 13 residues. In germline, CDR1 is GTSNPN, CDR2 SVGIG (reference sequence). The CDR3 region has the DNA TGTGCCTGGAGTATAGGGGACAGGGGCGAGCAGTACGTC. Translating it yields CAWSIGDRGEQYV.

Comment on this clone: In the same sample, other DNA sequences code for this CDR3. V and J are TRBV7-9 and TRBJ2-1; D remains ambiguous. CDR3 length: 14 amino acids. V was shortened by 1 base and J by 1 base, with 5 bases between the two germline ends. Germline V gives CDR1 SEHNR, CDR2 FQNEAQ (reference sequence). The CDR3 DNA is TGTGCCAGCAGCTTAGGCGGTTCCTACAATGAGCAGTTCTTC. Translating it yields CASSLGGSYNEQFF.